The clone carrying this T cell receptor (beta chain) has only one observation. Trimming removed 6 bases at V and 1 base at J, with 15 bases between. The CDR3 contains 15 residues. Germline V gives CDR1 LNHNV, CDR2 YYDKDF (reference sequence). The sample comes from a study of blood T cell repertoires in COVID-19. Study-level background: Acute and convalescent COVID-19 samples came from the United States, Italy and Spain. The cDNA or gDNA used as material had been derived from T cells, B-cell-depleted T cells, or PBMCs.

Only in-frame clones appear in the TCRdb table, and some are missing; sequencing was by immunoSEQ multiplex PCR. The sample lists under 200,000 clones; approximately 90% were seen once. The sequencing sample was made of peripheral blood. The receptor comes from a man between 50 and 59 years old with acute or convalescent COVID-19. This chain connects TRBV15 to TRBJ2-5; D is perhaps TRBD2 (5 bases). CDR3 region: CATRDLGSSQETQYF. The CDR3, as DNA: TGTGCCACCAGAGATCTAGGGAGCTCCCAAGAGACCCAGTACTTC.